This TCR beta chain was sequenced in a study of blood T cell repertoires in COVID-19. Study details: Spain, Italy and the United States supplied samples that represented acute and convalescent COVID-19. The cDNA or gDNA used as material had been derived from T cells, B-cell-depleted T cells, or PBMCs.

Methods used by the authors: Nucleated cell counts were estimated from reference gene primer amplification. The protocol was immunoSEQ multiplex PCR, while the TCRdb copy is restricted to in-frame clones and leaves out a portion. That table is the source of V, J and clone size, and D and trimming were worked out from the DNA. The sample contains under 250,000 clones, around four fifths of which appear only once. V lost 4 bases, J lost 7 bases, and 11 bases lay in between. The CDR3 is 13 residues long. The sequencing input was peripheral blood. This TCR was recovered from a woman in her forties or fifties with active or convalescent COVID-19. This sequence joins TRBV12-3 or TRBV12-4 and TRBJ2-1, with D possibly TRBD2 on 6 matching bases. The CDR3 DNA follows: TGTGCCAGCAGTTCAGAGACTAGTAATGAGCAGTTCTTC. Protein product: CASSSETSNEQFF.